A single sample is the source of the 5 T cell receptor beta chains below, sequenced in a study of T cell responses to AZD1222 COVID-19 vaccine. The repertoire was sequenced with immunoSEQ multiplex PCR; TCRdb's copy has only in-frame clones and lacks some. The sample holds over 110,000 clones, roughly nine tenths seen once. This sample comprised peripheral blood, obtained on day 0 of AZD1222 vaccination. The receptors stem from an adult in good health.

This chain links TRBV7-2 with TRBJ1-3, with 9 positions matching TRBD1. CDR3 length: 16 residues. CDR1 is SGHTA and CDR2 is FQGNSA in the germline V gene. V shed 0 bases, J shed 7 bases, and the junction held 7 bases outside the gene matches. The CDR3 sequence: CASSLARGTGWNTIYF. DNA for the CDR3: TGTGCCAGCAGCTTAGCGCGCGGGACAGGGTGGAACACCATATATTTT.

The chain links TRBV6-6 to TRBJ1-6; a weak D match, TRBD1 (5 bases). V dropped 7 bases and J dropped 5 bases, with 15 bases sitting between them. The CDR3 consists of 15 residues. Per the germline V gene, CDR1 is MNHNY and CDR2 is SVGAGI (reference sequence). As DNA, the CDR3 is TGTGCCAGCACCGTAACCGGGACGGATAATTCACCCCTCCACTTT. Translation: CASTVTGTDNSPLHF.

V usage is TRBV28 and J usage is TRBJ2-7; D not resolved. Looked up from germline, CDR1 is MDHEN and CDR2 is SYDVKM. Trimming left V 4 bases short and J 6 bases short, with 19 bases between. The CDR3 consists of 15 residues. CDR3 sequence (DNA): TGTGCCAGCAGTTCGACGACCGTTCTATGGGGCGAGCAGTACTTC. Protein: CASSSTTVLWGEQYF.

The chain has TRBV18 and TRBJ2-7, with a weak D call TRBD1 (6 bases). With 3 bases removed from V and 2 bases from J, the gap between germline ends came to 8 bases. Germline V gene lookup returns CDR1 KGHSH and CDR2 LQKENI. The CDR3 sequence is 13 residues long. The CDR3 loop reads CASSPGTTYEQYF. CDR3 DNA: TGTGCCAGCTCACCGGGGACAACCTACGAGCAGTACTTC.

The chain carries TRBV30 and TRBJ2-3; 10 bases fit TRBD2. The CDR3 length is 15 residues. Per the germline V gene, CDR1 is GTSNPN and CDR2 is SVGIG (reference sequence). The V and J ends lost 7 bases and 2 bases, in that order; junction bases with no gene match: 9. CDR3 nucleotide sequence: TGTGCCTTAGGGCCAGGACTAGCGGTCACAGATACGCAGTATTTT. It is translated as CALGPGLAVTDTQYF.